A single count supports the clone carrying this T cell receptor beta chain. The table came from immunoSEQ multiplex PCR; TCRdb's copy has only in-frame clones and leaves some out. Of 300,000 to 350,000 clones in the sample, more than 85% were seen once. The ends were cut back, 2 bases at V and 5 bases at J, with 12 bases in the middle. Germline V gene data show CDR1 as SGHTA and CDR2 as FQGNSA. The CDR3 is 15 residues long. The data are from a study of blood T cell repertoires in COVID-19. At the level of the study: Samples taken during acute and convalescent COVID-19 were collected in the United States, Italy and Spain.

Within the 2 weeks before study entry, each person in the exposed group met a COVID-19 case. The chain is built from TRBV7-2 and TRBJ2-2; D may be TRBD1 (5 bases). The specimen was PBMCs or T cells enriched from blood (not recorded which). This TCR came from a woman in her 30s who had been exposed to COVID-19. The DNA for the CDR3 is TGTGCCAGCAGCTTAACCCAGGGCCGGACCGGGGAGCTGTTTTTT. This gives the protein CASSLTQGRTGELFF.